This T cell receptor (beta chain) was captured in a study of blood T cells in healthy people across ages. Sample-barcoded 5' priming and a J-beta primer mix drove a second PCR of 7 to 11 cycles. At least 2.5 million CDR3-containing paired-end reads were obtained per sample. Each CDR3 protein gets one entry after TCRdb re-called the 5' RACE reads with MiXCR. The sample consists of roughly 1,500,000 distinct CDR3 sequences, around 39% of them appearing once. Germline values: CDR1 SGDLS, CDR2 YYNGEE. The junction had 9 bases not matched to a gene; V was cut back by 0 bases and J by 6 bases. CDR3 length equals 16 residues.

This clonotype was sampled from a woman aged 18 to 35 in good health. The chain combines TRBV9 with TRBJ2-3; TRBD2 agrees at 8 bases. Input material: blood. CDR3 in amino acids: CASSVGTGGSGDTQYF. CDR3 DNA sequence: TGTGCCAGCAGCGTAGGGACGGGGGGGTCGGGTGATACGCAGTATTTT.